This T cell receptor beta chain was sequenced for a study of blood T cells in healthy people across ages (dated by TCRdb to between 2014 and 2017). Some background on the complete study: In model experiments, template switching captured roughly one uniquely barcoded TCR beta cDNA molecule for every two T cells. To track age-related changes in TCR beta repertoire diversity, the study relied on deep sequencing normalized with unique cDNA molecular identifiers. The donors were divided into four age groups: young (average around 16 years), middle-aged (approximately 42), aged (62) and long-lived (82). Two additional independent replicas of 1 million unique cDNA reads from the same blood draw were analyzed for two donors (one aged 18 to 29 and one aged 80 or older). Overall study results and their limits: Compared with the aged group, more naive CD4+ T cells, fewer expanded clones and increased TCR diversity were shown by the long-lived group, suggesting age selection. Conclusive comparison of naive and antigen-experienced compartments was prevented by the profiling of bulk unsorted PBMCs. Observed TCR beta diversity correlated strongly with the percentage of naive T cells measured by flow cytometry. Estimates of total diversity from one million sequenced T cells were regarded as lower bounds and underestimates. Observed TCR beta diversity per million T cells fell roughly linearly with age, and a significant reduction was already apparent by age around 36. Donor CMV infection status was unknown, potentially confounding age-related changes in expanded clonotypes.

This clonotype was seen a handful of times. What antigen it recognizes has not been identified. No base qualities exist here, and no much larger clone lies one base off it. The library relied on 5' RACE. TCRdb lists the instrument as Illumina HiSeq 2500. The second PCR ran for about 7 to 11 cycles and used a J-beta primer mix along with a sample-barcoded 5' primer. A unique molecular identifier was introduced onto each TCR beta cDNA molecule by a template-switch 5' adaptor carrying 12 random nucleotides. Each sample yielded at least 2.5 million CDR3-containing paired-end reads. The Mint cDNA synthesis kit, primed by a TRBC-specific oligonucleotide, was used to synthesize first-strand cDNA from all RNA. All cDNA was treated with uracil-DNA glycosylase and then went through a first 18-cycle PCR with the universal primers M1SS and BC2_uni_R. As for how the authors treated the data: For normalization, 1 million high-quality reads were randomly selected from each sample, with every read carrying a distinct molecular identifier. Instead of being binned into consensus sequences, reads with shared molecular identifiers were discarded. CDR3 identification, clonotype clustering and error correction used MiTCR with a Q25 quality threshold and the strictest error-elimination algorithm. A nonparametric unseen species model using Euler transformation provided a lower-bound estimate of total TCR beta diversity. TCRdb cleaned the public reads at Q25 with fastp, built clones with MiXCR and kept in-frame beta chains. Under each unique CDR3 protein, matching rows form one entry showing the most common genes and DNA. The V and J calls here are based on TCRdb, not the publication. The sample table contains some 940,000 distinct CDR3 sequences; only one count was recorded for 29% of them. The ten biggest clones cover about 10% of the sample.

Trimming at the junction amounts to 2 bases on V and 1 base on J, and the germline ends lie 8 bases apart. Sequences SNHLY (CDR1) and FYNNEI (CDR2) are obtained from the germline V gene. Taken from cysteine to phenylalanine, the CDR3 has 14 residues. The DNA shown is the 42-base CDR3, in frame from base 1. Systemically healthy Caucasian individuals from Russia, around 38 in total and aged roughly 6 to 100 years, were included as donors. Roughly 10 milliliters of peripheral blood were drawn from each donor into EDTA-treated Vacutainer tubes. Ficoll-Paque density-gradient centrifugation was used to isolate PBMCs, with at least 7 million per sample. Total RNA was extracted from PBMCs with Trizol reagent, with at least 5 micrograms obtained per sample. The percentages of naive CD45RAhigh/CD27high T cells were determined by flow cytometry on a PBMC aliquot from every donor. These sequences were also reported in another study, on T cells of mothers and their children. The second study's paper adds: Nine systemically healthy Caucasian individuals served as donors, namely three mothers together with their six children. cDNA synthesis used all of the extracted RNA, with roughly 1.5 ug of RNA in each 15 ul reaction. Sample barcodes and 2-4 random nucleotides were added via the M1S primer in the second PCR. Over 9.5 million TCR beta CDR3 reads came from each mother, compared with around 3 million reads from each child. In both related and unrelated pairs, thymic selection shapes the output of TCR recombination in a similar way, with inherited differences having only a minor effect. Normalized repertoire overlap in related mother-child pairs was always slightly higher than in unrelated mother-child pairs, but the difference was never significant. Persistent microchimeric T cell clones were not detected, at a sensitivity of approximately 93 clones per million clonotypes. The study used deep NGS to compare TCR beta repertoires of mothers and children, seeking features distinguishing related mother-child pairs from unrelated individuals. On average, the children were roughly 10 +/- 4 years old, while the mothers were roughly 36 +/- 4 years old. After adapters were ligated using NEBNext reagents, the libraries underwent 100+100 nt paired-end sequencing on an Illumina HiSeq 2000. To avoid cross-contamination, the mother libraries and the child libraries were prepared a month apart and sequenced in separate runs. Each donor had between roughly 450,000 and 2,100,000 distinct TCR beta clonotypes identified. Naive TCR beta clonotypes were estimated from low-frequency clonotypes matched to each donor's FACS-determined naive share, without sorting.

The chain couples TRBV2 to TRBJ1-1, with no confident D gene call. Material: blood. This receptor was identified in a woman in her forties in good health. The CDR3 protein: CASSERFRNTEAFF. At the DNA level, the sequence is TGTGCCAGCAGTGAACGTTTCAGGAACACTGAAGCTTTCTTT.